This TCR beta chain derives from a study of blood T cell repertoires in COVID-19. At the level of the study: Specimens from acute and convalescent COVID-19 originated in the United States, Italy and Spain. Sources were T cells, B-cell-depleted T cells, or PBMCs; the material itself was cDNA or gDNA.

This clone was seen just once. Different DNA sequences within this sample yield the same CDR3. The CDR3 has 12 amino acids. Germline-derived CDR1 and CDR2 are SGHTA and FQGNSA. V lost 0 bases, J lost 5 bases, and 4 bases lay in between. In the source study's methods: Reference gene primer amplification yielded estimated nucleated cell counts. Method: immunoSEQ multiplex PCR; TCRdb's copy keeps in-frame clones and lacks some. V and J calls and clone size are those listed in that table; D and trimming were worked out from the DNA. The table records roughly 110,000 clones, more than 80% of them present only once.

The TCR comes from a woman in her sixties with acute or convalescent COVID-19. The material sequenced was peripheral blood. V and J are TRBV7-2 and TRBJ2-5; D is undetermined. CDR3 bases: TGTGCCAGCAGCTTAGCGCGCGAGACCCAGTACTTC. Translating it yields CASSLARETQYF.